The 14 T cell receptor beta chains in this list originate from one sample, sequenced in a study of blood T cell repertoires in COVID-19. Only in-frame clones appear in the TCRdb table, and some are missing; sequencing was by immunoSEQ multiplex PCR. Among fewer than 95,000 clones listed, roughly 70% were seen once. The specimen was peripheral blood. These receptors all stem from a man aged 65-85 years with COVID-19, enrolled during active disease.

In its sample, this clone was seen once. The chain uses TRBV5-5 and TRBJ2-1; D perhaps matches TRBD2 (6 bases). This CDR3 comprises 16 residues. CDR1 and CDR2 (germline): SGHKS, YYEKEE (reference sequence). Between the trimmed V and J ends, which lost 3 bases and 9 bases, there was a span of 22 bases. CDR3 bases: TGTGCCAGCAGCTCCCGAGCGGGCCCTCCCTTGGGTGAGCAGTTCTTC. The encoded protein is CASSSRAGPPLGEQFF.

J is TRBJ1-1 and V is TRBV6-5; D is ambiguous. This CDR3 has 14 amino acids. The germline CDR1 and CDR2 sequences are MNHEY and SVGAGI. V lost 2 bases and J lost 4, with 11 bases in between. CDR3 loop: CASSYEAAGTEAFF. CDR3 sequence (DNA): TGTGCCAGCAGTTACGAGGCAGCGGGCACTGAAGCTTTCTTT.

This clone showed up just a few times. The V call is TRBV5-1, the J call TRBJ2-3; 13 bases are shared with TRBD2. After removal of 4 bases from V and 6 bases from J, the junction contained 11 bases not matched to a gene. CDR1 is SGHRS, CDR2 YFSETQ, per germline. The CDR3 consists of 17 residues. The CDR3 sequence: CASSAGTSGTPVDTQYF. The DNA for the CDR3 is TGCGCCAGCAGCGCGGGGACTAGCGGGACACCTGTGGATACGCAGTATTTT.

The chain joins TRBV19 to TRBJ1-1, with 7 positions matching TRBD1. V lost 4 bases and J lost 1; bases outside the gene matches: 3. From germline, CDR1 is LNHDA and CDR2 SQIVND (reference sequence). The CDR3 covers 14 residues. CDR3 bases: TGTGCCAGTAGTAGGGGACAGTGGAACACTGAAGCTTTCTTT. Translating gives CASSRGQWNTEAFF.

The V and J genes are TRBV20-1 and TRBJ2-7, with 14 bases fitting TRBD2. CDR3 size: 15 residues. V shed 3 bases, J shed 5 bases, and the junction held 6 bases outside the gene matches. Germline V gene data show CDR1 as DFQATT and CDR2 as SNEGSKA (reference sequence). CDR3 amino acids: CSASLPGLAGDEQYF. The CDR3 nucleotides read TGCAGTGCTAGTCTCCCGGGACTAGCGGGAGACGAGCAGTACTTC.

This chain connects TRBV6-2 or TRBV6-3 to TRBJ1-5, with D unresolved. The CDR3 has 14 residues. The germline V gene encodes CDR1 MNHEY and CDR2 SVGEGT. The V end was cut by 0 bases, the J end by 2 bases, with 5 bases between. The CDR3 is CASSYSGGNQPQHF. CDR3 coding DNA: TGTGCCAGCAGTTACTCGGGAGGCAATCAGCCCCAGCATTTT.

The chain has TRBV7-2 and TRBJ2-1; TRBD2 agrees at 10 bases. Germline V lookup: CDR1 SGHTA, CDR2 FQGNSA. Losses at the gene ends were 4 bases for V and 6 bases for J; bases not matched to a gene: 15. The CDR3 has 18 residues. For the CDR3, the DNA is TGTGCCAGCAGCTCCCTACTTATAGCGGGGGGAGGTTCCAATGAGCAGTTCTTC. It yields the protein CASSSLLIAGGGSNEQFF. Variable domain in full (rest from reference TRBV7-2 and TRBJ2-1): GAGVSQSPSNKVTEKGKDVELRCDPISGHTALYWYRQSLGQGLEFLIYFQGNSAPDKSGLPSDRFSAERTGGSVSTLTIQRTQQEDSAVYLCASSSLLIAGGGSNEQFFGPGTRLTVL.

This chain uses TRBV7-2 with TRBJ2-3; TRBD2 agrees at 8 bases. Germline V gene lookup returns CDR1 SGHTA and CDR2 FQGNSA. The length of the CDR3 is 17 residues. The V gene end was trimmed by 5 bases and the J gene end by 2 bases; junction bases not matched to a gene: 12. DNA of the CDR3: TGTGCCAGCAGCCTACTGCCGGGACTAGGTCACACAGATACGCAGTATTTT. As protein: CASSLLPGLGHTDTQYF.

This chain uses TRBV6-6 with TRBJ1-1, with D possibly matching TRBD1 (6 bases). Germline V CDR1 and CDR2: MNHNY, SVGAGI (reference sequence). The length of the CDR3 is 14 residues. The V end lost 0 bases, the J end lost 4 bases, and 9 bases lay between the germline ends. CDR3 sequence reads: CASSYSGGRTEAFF. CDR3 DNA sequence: TGTGCCAGCAGTTACTCGGGGGGGCGCACTGAAGCTTTCTTT.

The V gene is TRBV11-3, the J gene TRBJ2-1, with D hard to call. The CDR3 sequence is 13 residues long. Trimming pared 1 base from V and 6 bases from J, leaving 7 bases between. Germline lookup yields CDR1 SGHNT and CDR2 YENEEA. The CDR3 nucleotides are TGTGCCAGCAGCTTAGGACTGGCCAATGAGCAGTTCTTC. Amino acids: CASSLGLANEQFF.

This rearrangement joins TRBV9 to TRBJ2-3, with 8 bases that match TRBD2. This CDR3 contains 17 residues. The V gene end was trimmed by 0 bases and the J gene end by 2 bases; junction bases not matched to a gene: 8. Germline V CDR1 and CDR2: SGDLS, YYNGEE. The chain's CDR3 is CASSVVPTSGNTDTQYF. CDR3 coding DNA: TGTGCCAGCAGCGTAGTCCCCACTAGCGGAAACACAGATACGCAGTATTTT.

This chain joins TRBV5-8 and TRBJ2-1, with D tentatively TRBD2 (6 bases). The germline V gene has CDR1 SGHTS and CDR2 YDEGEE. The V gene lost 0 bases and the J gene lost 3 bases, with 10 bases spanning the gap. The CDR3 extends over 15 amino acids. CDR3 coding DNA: TGTGCCAGCAGCTTGGGGGAGGTAAGCTACAATGAGCAGTTCTTC. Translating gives CASSLGEVSYNEQFF.

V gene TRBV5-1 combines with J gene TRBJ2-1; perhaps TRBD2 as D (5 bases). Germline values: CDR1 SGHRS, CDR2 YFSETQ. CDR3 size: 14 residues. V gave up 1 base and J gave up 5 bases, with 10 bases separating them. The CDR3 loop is CASSLRTGDNEQFF. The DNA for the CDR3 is TGCGCCAGCAGCTTGAGGACTGGCGACAATGAGCAGTTCTTC.

CDR3 nucleotide sequence: TGTGCCAGCAGTTACTCGATCGGGTTTGAAGCTTTCTTT. It encodes CASSYSIGFEAFF. The chain has TRBV6-5 and TRBJ1-1; D unresolved. The CDR3 is 13 residues long. Trimming left V 0 bases short and J 7 bases short, with 9 bases between. CDR1 is MNHEY, CDR2 SVGAGI, per germline.